Following are 10 T cell receptor beta chains from one sample sequenced in a study of glioma-infiltrating T cells. The iRepertoire nested amplicon-rescue multiplex PCR amplified TCR alpha and beta CDR3s from RNA. Each CDR3 protein is one row after TCRdb ran MiXCR on the multiplex PCR reads. The sample includes 150,000 to 200,000 distinct CDR3 sequences, roughly two fifths of them seen just once. Sequenced: glioma tissue, nonneoplastic brain tissue, or PBMCs (not recorded which). The receptors shown here come from a human donor with low-grade glioma or glioblastoma, undergoing nonglioma brain surgery, or in good health (not recorded which).

The chain carries TRBV7-3 and TRBJ2-3; D gene ambiguous. This CDR3 contains 13 residues. Between the trimmed V and J ends, which lost 3 bases and 4 bases, there was a span of 8 bases. Germline V gives CDR1 SGHTA, CDR2 FQGTGA. CDR3 loop: CASSFGFPDTQYF. CDR3 nucleotide sequence: TGTGCCAGCAGCTTTGGCTTTCCAGATACGCAGTATTTT. Variable domain in full (rest from reference TRBV7-3 and TRBJ2-3): GAGVSQTPSNKVTEKGKYVELRCDPISGHTALYWYRQSLGQGPEFLIYFQGTGAADDSGLPNDRFFAVRPEGSVSTLKIQRTERGDSAVYLCASSFGFPDTQYFGPGTRLTVL.

This clonotype came up many times. V and J are TRBV20-1 and TRBJ2-1, with 11 bases that match TRBD2. Germline assignment: CDR1 DFQATT and CDR2 SNEGSKA (reference sequence). Germline trimming cut 5 bases from V and 8 bases from J; bases unmatched to any gene: 8. The CDR3 extends over 14 amino acids. Here the CDR3 reads CSAPRVAGGDEQFF. CDR3 bases: TGCAGTGCTCCTCGGGTAGCGGGAGGGGATGAGCAGTTCTTC.

The chain is built from TRBV6-1 and TRBJ1-4; no clear D. V was trimmed by 7 bases and J by 0 bases, leaving 12 bases between them. The germline CDR1 and CDR2 sequences are MNHNS and SASEGT. The CDR3 is made up of 15 amino acids. The CDR3 coding sequence is TGTGCCAGCAAGCGGACCCCAGCAACTAATGAAAAACTGTTTTTT. Its translation is CASKRTPATNEKLFF.

This clonotype appeared many times. This sequence joins TRBV28 and TRBJ2-7; D is possibly TRBD2 (6 bases). This CDR3 has 11 residues. V was clipped by 7 bases and J by 3 bases, with 7 bases between them. Germline V lookup: CDR1 MDHEN, CDR2 SYDVKM. In DNA, the CDR3 is TGTGCCAGCAAAGCGGGCTACGAGCAGTACTTC. Protein product: CASKAGYEQYF.

This clonotype was counted at least ten times. The genes are TRBV20-1 and TRBJ1-1; D uncertain. Looked up from germline, CDR1 is DFQATT and CDR2 is SNEGSKA (reference sequence). The CDR3 is 14 residues long. V lost 1 base to trimming and J lost 0 bases, with 9 bases between them. CDR3: CSARVGRVNTEAFF. The CDR3 DNA sequence: TGCAGTGCTAGAGTGGGCCGTGTGAACACTGAAGCTTTCTTT.

The CDR3 nucleotides are TGTGCCAGCTCACAACGGACTAGCGGGAGTAATAAGCAGTTCTTC. It encodes CASSQRTSGSNKQFF. V usage is TRBV18 and J usage is TRBJ2-1; TRBD2 aligns across 13 bases. Germline-derived CDR1 and CDR2 are KGHSH and LQKENI. The CDR3 has 15 residues. J was trimmed by 11 bases and V by 4 bases; bases with no gene match: 8.

The chain has TRBV3-1 and TRBJ1-5; D gene unclear. CDR3 length: 15 amino acids. V was clipped by 4 bases and J by 4 bases, with 14 bases between them. Germline loops: CDR1 LGHDT, CDR2 YNNKEL (reference sequence). The CDR3 DNA is TGTGCCAGCAGCCTGGCGGGCGTAGGTAATCAGCCCCAGCATTTT. It codes for CASSLAGVGNQPQHF.

This clonotype was seen at least ten times. This chain connects TRBV7-9 to TRBJ1-1; tentatively, D is TRBD1 (5 bases). V lost 5 bases to trimming and J lost 0 bases, with 10 bases between them. This CDR3 has 14 amino acids. Germline CDR1 SEHNR, CDR2 FQNEAQ (reference sequence). The CDR3 sequence is CASSLRQLNTEAFF. In nucleotides, the CDR3 is TGTGCCAGCAGCCTTCGACAGCTGAACACTGAAGCTTTCTTT.

Regarding this clonotype: Just one base apart from a much larger clone, this may be a read error. V usage is TRBV15 and J usage is TRBJ1-5; no clear D. The CDR3 is made up of 15 amino acids. The germline gives CDR1 LNHNV, CDR2 YYDKDF (reference sequence). In DNA, the CDR3 is TGTGCCACCAGAAGAGCCTACATTTATGGGCAGCCCCAGCATTTT. Its translation: CATRRAYIYGQPQHF.

This clonotype occurred many times. V is TRBV29-1 and J is TRBJ1-1, with a possible D match to TRBD1 (6 bases). Trimming took 6 bases from V and 1 from J, leaving 15 bases between them. There are 14 residues in the CDR3. The germline gives CDR1 SQVTM, CDR2 ANQGSEA. CDR3 bases: TGCAGCGTGGAACAGGGAAATGGGAACACTGAAGCTTTCTTT. It specifies CSVEQGNGNTEAFF. Using reference TRBV29-1 and TRBJ1-1 for the parts outside the CDR3, the full variable domain is SAVISQKPSRDICQRGTSLTIQCQVDSQVTMMFWYRQQPGQSLTLIATANQGSEATYESGFVIDKFPISRPNLTFSTLTVSNMSPEDSSIYLCSVEQGNGNTEAFFGQGTRLTVV.